Listed here are 18 T cell receptor beta chains from one sample, sequenced in a study of T cell repertoires in cytomegalovirus infection. TCRdb re-called the reads with MiXCR, one entry per CDR3 protein. The table has fewer than 1,000,000 distinct CDR3 sequences, around a third seen once. These receptors lack a known antigen. The sample in question was cultured CD8+ T cells from PBMCs, obtained from culture after CMV antigen stimulation. These receptor sequences come from a human donor in good health (CMV status not recorded). Some clones in this sample may be carry-over from other donors' samples.

This clonotype was found many times. V usage is TRBV7-8 and J usage is TRBJ2-6; perhaps TRBD1 as D (6 bases). The CDR3 is made up of 20 amino acids. Trimming stripped 1 base from V and 0 bases from J, with 19 bases between. Germline V gene sequence: CDR1 SGHVS, CDR2 FQNEAQ. The CDR3 bases are TGTGCCAGCAGCTTAGTCCCCACAGGGAGAAGAGGCTCTGGGGCCAACGTCCTGACTTTC. Translated, it gives CASSLVPTGRRGSGANVLTF.

The V gene is TRBV25-1, the J gene TRBJ1-3; D is possibly TRBD1 (5 bases). This CDR3 is 13 amino acids long. V lost 6 bases and J lost 5, with 11 bases in between. Germline CDR1 MGHDK, CDR2 SYGVNS. Here the CDR3 reads CASSPGLRNTIYF. DNA of the CDR3: TGTGCCAGCAGCCCGGGACTACGAAACACCATATATTTT.

This clonotype was observed a handful of times. The rearrangement joins TRBV11-1 to TRBJ2-7; D may be TRBD1 or TRBD2 (9 bases each). Germline CDR1 and CDR2: SGHAT and FQDESV (reference sequence). The V end lost 6 bases, the J end lost 6 bases, and 21 bases lay between the germline ends. CDR3 size: 15 residues. CDR3 protein: CASSLAGTGRGEQYV. In DNA, the CDR3 is TGTGCCAGCAGTCTAGCGGGGACAGGGCGAGGCGAGCAGTACGTC.

The CDR3 sequence: CSVEGVQETQYF. The CDR3 bases are TGCAGCGTTGAAGGAGTCCAAGAGACCCAGTACTTC. V and J are TRBV29-1 and TRBJ2-5; D is unclear. There are 12 residues in the CDR3. V shed 1 base and J shed 1 base, with 4 bases lying between them. Germline CDR1 SQVTM, CDR2 ANQGSEA.

This clonotype was counted between two and nine times. The chain uses TRBV27 and TRBJ2-3; TRBD2 is a possible D gene (6 bases). Germline CDR1 and CDR2: MNHEY and SMNVEV (reference sequence). The germline V and J ends were trimmed by 6 bases and 10 bases, with 14 bases remaining between them. The CDR3 totals 12 residues. As DNA, the CDR3 is TGTGCCAGCAGATCTGGGACTTACGCGCAGTATTTT. Translating gives CASRSGTYAQYF.

The chain couples TRBV4-1 to TRBJ1-5, with D tentatively TRBD1 (5 bases). V was pared by 5 bases and J by 7 bases, with 18 bases between. CDR1 is MGHRA and CDR2 is YSYEKL in the germline V gene. The CDR3 has 15 residues. CDR3 protein: CASSFTPGGGQPQHF. As DNA, the CDR3 is TGCGCCAGCAGCTTCACCCCGGGGGGTGGGCAGCCCCAGCATTTT.

The J gene is TRBJ2-4, the V gene TRBV4-1; D is perhaps TRBD1 (6 bases). Per the germline V gene, CDR1 is MGHRA and CDR2 is YSYEKL. Trimming left V 4 bases short and J 11 bases short, with 18 bases between. The CDR3 has 14 residues. Here the CDR3 DNA reads TGCGCCAGCAGCCGCGGGCAGGGACAAACTCTTCAGTACTTC. Encoded protein: CASSRGQGQTLQYF.

This clonotype was detected a few times. DNA of the CDR3: TGCGCCAGCAGCCAAGGGATAGAAGAGACCCAGTACTTC. This codes for CASSQGIEETQYF. V and J are TRBV4-1 and TRBJ2-5; D is unclear. From germline, CDR1 is MGHRA and CDR2 YSYEKL. V lost 1 base to trimming and J lost 3 bases, with 6 bases between them. The CDR3 runs 13 residues.

The chain couples TRBV19 to TRBJ1-1; D is unclear. Between the trimmed V and J ends, which lost 0 bases and 2 bases, there was a span of 16 bases. There are 17 residues in the CDR3. Germline V gives CDR1 LNHDA, CDR2 SQIVND (reference sequence). The CDR3: CASSIDFLNGFNTEAFF. The DNA for the CDR3 is TGTGCCAGTAGTATAGACTTCCTAAACGGGTTCAACACTGAAGCTTTCTTT.

This clonotype was detected ten times or more. This chain connects TRBV7-2 to TRBJ1-2; D might be TRBD1 (6 bases). This CDR3 contains 15 residues. The ends were cut back, 5 bases at V and 6 bases at J, with 19 bases in the middle. Per the germline V gene, CDR1 is SGHTA and CDR2 is FQGNSA. CDR3 nucleotides: TGTGCCAGCAGCCTCACCGAGGGGGGATTCAATGGCTACACCTTC. Amino acid sequence: CASSLTEGGFNGYTF. The full variable domain, rest sourced from reference TRBV7-2 and TRBJ1-2, is GAGVSQSPSNKVTEKGKDVELRCDPISGHTALYWYRQSLGQGLEFLIYFQGNSAPDKSGLPSDRFSAERTGGSVSTLTIQRTQQEDSAVYLCASSLTEGGFNGYTFGSGTRLTVV.

V is TRBV12-3 or TRBV12-4 and J is TRBJ1-1, with D possibly TRBD1 on 6 matching bases. CDR3 size: 11 residues. The V end was cut by 8 bases, the J end by 6 bases, with 10 bases between. Written as DNA, the CDR3 is TGTGCCAGCCAGGGGCCCTCTGAAGCTTTCTTT. Encoded protein: CASQGPSEAFF.

The chain recombines TRBV27 with TRBJ2-1; 11 bases match TRBD2. CDR3 size: 16 residues. Unmatched junction bases numbered 9, after V lost 5 bases and J lost 6 bases. Germline lookup yields CDR1 MNHEY and CDR2 SMNVEV (reference sequence). CDR3 sequence reads: CASSPRLAGILNEQFF. The CDR3 nucleotides are TGTGCCAGCAGTCCCCGACTAGCGGGGATCCTCAATGAGCAGTTCTTC.

The chain has TRBV12-3 or TRBV12-4 and TRBJ2-2; D gene uncertain. This CDR3 comprises 13 residues. Trimming left V 3 bases short and J 7 bases short, with 9 bases between. For the CDR3, the DNA is TGTGCCAGCAGTTTCTCGAGAGTCGGGGAGCTGTTTTTT. Translated: CASSFSRVGELFF.

This rearrangement joins TRBV27 to TRBJ1-6; D not resolved. CDR3 length: 14 amino acids. Germline V gives CDR1 MNHEY, CDR2 SMNVEV (reference sequence). V shed 10 bases and J shed 0 bases, with 10 bases lying between them. CDR3 bases: TGTGCCACCAGCCAGAGCTCCTATAATTCACCCCTCCACTTT. It encodes CATSQSSYNSPLHF.

This clonotype appeared many times. The junction does not match germline at one end; this may be a read error. The chain employs TRBV27 and TRBJ2-6; D uncertain. The germline V gene has CDR1 MNHEY and CDR2 SMNVEV (reference sequence). The CDR3 covers 13 residues. CDR3 in amino acids: CASSVSGANVLTF. Written as DNA, the CDR3 is TGCGCCAGCAGCGTGTCTGGGGCCAACGTCCTGACTTTC.

A word on this clonotype: Mismatch with germline at one junction end may stem from a read error. The chain couples TRBV20-1 to TRBJ2-1; a weak D match, TRBD1 (6 bases). Looked up from germline, CDR1 is DFQATT and CDR2 is SNEGSKA (reference sequence). The CDR3 length is 14 residues. This CDR3 reads CSARRGYTYTEQFF. For the CDR3, the DNA is TGCAGTGCCCGTAGGGGGTACACTTACACTGAGCAGTTCTTC.

This clonotype has a count of ten or more. The V and J genes are TRBV7-2 and TRBJ2-2, with D possibly being TRBD1 (5 bases). Germline assignment: CDR1 SGHTA and CDR2 FQGNSA. CDR3 length: 15 residues. Trimming left V 5 bases short and J 5 bases short, with 15 bases between. CDR3 DNA sequence: TGTGCCAGCAGCGCCGGGCCCTACAGGACCGGGGAGCTGTTTTTT. Translation: CASSAGPYRTGELFF.

This clonotype was seen at least ten times. V is TRBV7-9 and J is TRBJ1-2; 8 bases are a match to TRBD1. The CDR3 is 18 residues long. CDR1 and CDR2 from the germline V gene are SEHNR and FQNEAQ (reference sequence). The J segment lost 2 bases and the V segment lost 4 bases, leaving 15 bases of the junction unmatched. The CDR3 coding sequence is TGTGCCAGCAGCTACCATTCTCCTCGACAGGGGCAAAACTATGGCTACACCTTC. It yields the protein CASSYHSPRQGQNYGYTF.